A selection of T cell receptor beta chains follows, all from one sample in a study of blood T cell repertoires in COVID-19. Clones were sequenced by immunoSEQ multiplex PCR, and TCRdb holds only the in-frame ones, with some missing. The table includes roughly 200,000 clones, about 80% detected once. The sequenced sample was peripheral blood. The source is a man aged 50-60 years with active or convalescent COVID-19. The CDR3 runs from the conserved cysteine through the conserved F or W. The D gene is left open where the match is weak. Clone size, where shown, is once, few, many, or a class for clones that have expanded.

D gene,clone size,J gene,V gene,CDR3 protein,CDR3 DNA
TRBD2,once,TRBJ2-1,TRBV24-1,CATSSSGGAIDEQFF,TGTGCCACCAGTTCAAGCGGGGGGGCCATTGATGAGCAGTTCTTC
-,-,TRBJ2-4,TRBV6-2/TRBV6-3,CASSSGTRVKNIQYF,TGTGCCAGCAGTTCCGGGACACGAGTAAAAAACATTCAGTACTTC
-,-,TRBJ1-4,TRBV5-1,CASREVGSNEKLFF,TGCGCCAGTAGGGAGGTCGGGTCTAATGAAAAACTGTTTTTT
TRBD2,-,TRBJ2-1,TRBV7-8,CASSYLSGGAGGEQFF,TGTGCCAGCAGTTATCTTAGCGGGGGGGCAGGAGGTGAGCAGTTCTTC
TRBD1,-,TRBJ2-5,TRBV6-6,CASSGRGRETQYF,TGTGCCAGCAGCGGCAGGGGGCGAGAGACCCAGTACTTC
-,-,TRBJ1-4,TRBV28,CASSSRQVANEKLFF,TGTGCCAGCAGTTCACGACAGGTTGCTAATGAAAAACTGTTTTTT
TRBD1,-,TRBJ1-3,TRBV15,CATSNDRASGNTIYF,TGTGCCACCAGTAACGACAGGGCCTCTGGAAACACCATATATTTT
TRBD1,few,TRBJ2-7,TRBV5-1,CASSRPGQGKPEQYF,TGCGCCAGCAGCAGGCCGGGACAGGGTAAACCCGAGCAGTACTTC
-,-,TRBJ2-7,TRBV15,CATSREGGEQYF,TGTGCCACCAGCAGAGAGGGGGGAGAGCAGTACTTC
-,-,TRBJ2-5,TRBV5-1,CASSPAGNQETQYF,TGCGCCAGCAGCCCGGCGGGCAATCAAGAGACCCAGTACTTC
TRBD2,-,TRBJ2-1,TRBV3-1/TRBV3-2,CASSQLAGGQGEQFF,TGTGCCAGCAGCCAATTAGCGGGGGGGCAGGGTGAGCAGTTCTTC
-,many,TRBJ1-1,TRBV6-1,CASSESPTGKTEAFF,TGTGCCAGCAGTGAATCCCCCACAGGAAAGACTGAAGCTTTCTTT
TRBD1,-,TRBJ1-1,TRBV5-1,CASTRTGPTEAFF,TGCGCCAGCACCCGGACAGGGCCCACTGAAGCTTTCTTT
-,-,TRBJ1-1,TRBV19,CASTLGQRGNTEAFF,TGTGCCAGTACCCTTGGACAGAGGGGGAACACTGAAGCTTTCTTT
TRBD2,-,TRBJ2-2,TRBV6-5,CASSFSGGYTGELFF,TGTGCCAGCAGTTTCAGCGGGGGGTACACCGGGGAGCTGTTTTTT
-,-,TRBJ2-1,TRBV7-3,CASSLTGDNEQFF,TGTGCCAGCAGCCTCACGGGAGACAATGAGCAGTTCTTC
TRBD1,-,TRBJ2-2,TRBV5-6,CASSHYSLAGGNTGELFF,TGTGCCAGCAGCCACTACTCCCTGGCAGGGGGCAACACCGGGGAGCTGTTTTTT
-,-,TRBJ2-2,TRBV7-2,CASSLTTGELFF,TGTGCCAGCAGCTTAACTACCGGGGAGCTGTTTTTT
TRBD1,-,TRBJ2-3,TRBV7-2,CASSLGQQPTDTQYF,TGTGCCAGCAGCTTGGGACAGCAGCCCACAGATACGCAGTATTTT
-,-,TRBJ1-4,TRBV5-4,CASSFTTDSNEKLFF,TGTGCCAGCAGCTTTACGACAGATTCAAATGAAAAACTGTTTTTT
-,-,TRBJ1-1,TRBV19,CASQTQGSGTEAFF,TGTGCCAGTCAAACCCAGGGTAGTGGCACTGAAGCTTTCTTT
-,-,TRBJ2-5,TRBV7-9,CASSLRGGQMETQYF,TGTGCCAGCAGCTTAAGAGGAGGACAGATGGAGACCCAGTACTTC
-,-,TRBJ1-3,TRBV5-6,CASSLVALSGNTIYF,TGTGCCAGCAGCTTGGTGGCCCTCTCTGGAAACACCATATATTTT
-,-,TRBJ2-5,TRBV7-2,CASSRGTQETQYF,TGTGCCAGCAGCCGCGGGACTCAAGAGACCCAGTACTTC
-,-,TRBJ1-4,TRBV4-1,CASSQDPPVTKLFF,TGCGCCAGCAGCCAAGATCCCCCGGTTACTAAACTGTTTTTT
-,-,TRBJ1-4,TRBV29-1,CSVEVGSGIATNEKLFF,TGCAGCGTTGAAGTCGGATCCGGGATCGCAACTAATGAAAAACTGTTTTTT